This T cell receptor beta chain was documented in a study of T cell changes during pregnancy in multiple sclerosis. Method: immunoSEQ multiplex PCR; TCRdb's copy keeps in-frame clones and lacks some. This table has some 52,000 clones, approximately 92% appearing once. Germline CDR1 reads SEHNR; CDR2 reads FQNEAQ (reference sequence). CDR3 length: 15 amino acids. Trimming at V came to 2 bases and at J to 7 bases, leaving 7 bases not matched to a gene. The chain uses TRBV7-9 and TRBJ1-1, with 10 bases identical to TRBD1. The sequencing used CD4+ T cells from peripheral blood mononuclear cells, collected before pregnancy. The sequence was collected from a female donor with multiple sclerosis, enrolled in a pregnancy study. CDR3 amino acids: CASSLSGTGVNEAFF. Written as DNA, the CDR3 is TGTGCCAGCAGCTTATCCGGGACAGGGGTTAATGAAGCTTTCTTT.